The table lists the clone carrying this T cell receptor beta chain with many counts. Time point denoted: longitudinal time-point 1 (baseline). The study built unsorted libraries from 2 million PBMCs kept at -80 C. V lost 5 bases to trimming and J lost 3 bases, with 20 bases between them. This CDR3 contains 16 residues. These data are taken from a study of neurological immune-mediated disorders. The authors made cDNA by 5'RACE with 10-nucleotide random UMIs. From 15-18 subjects, every sequencing run obtained over 170 million TCR-beta sequences. Using its own MiXCR run on the 5' RACE reads, TCRdb lists one record per CDR3 protein. The sample has tens of thousands of distinct CDR3 sequences, about 10% seen once; the top ten hold approximately 7%.

Sequencing was carried out using PBMCs. The sequence was collected from a male donor with HTLV-1-associated myelopathy (HAM/TSP). The chain uses TRBV12-3 or TRBV12-4 and TRBJ2-7, with D hard to call. The DNA for the CDR3 is TGTGCCAGCAGTAAACCGCGACGCGGCCCCCACTACGAGCAGTACTTC. Translation gives CASSKPRRGPHYEQYF.